This entry features one T cell receptor (beta chain) sequence. Its antigen remains unidentified. This sample was included in a study of a mutant IDH1 vaccine in newly diagnosed glioma. Study context: Eight vaccine injections were given to patients in weeks 1, 3, 5, 7, 11, 15, 19 and 23. Initiation of the vaccine course occurred 4-6 weeks after radiotherapy alone, or alongside temozolomide cycles. Of treated patients, approximately 62% were men and 37.5% women, averaging around 40 years. Most patients had received both radiotherapy and temozolomide, the prior options being radiotherapy, temozolomide, or both.

Germline V gene lookup returns CDR1 MGHDK and CDR2 SYGVNS. This CDR3 contains 15 residues. Trimming removed 3 bases from V and 0 bases from J, with 6 bases in between. Time point indicated: week 23, last vaccination. In the vaccine, a single dose held 300 ug of the mutant IDH1 20-mer peptide, along with topical imiquimod. The data were produced by immunoSEQ multiplex PCR, yet TCRdb's version contains in-frame clones alone and is incomplete. The data hold roughly 60,000 clones, with 75% to 85% observed a single time. Sequences were derived from PBMCs, sampled from a glioma patient whose treatment included an IDH1 peptide vaccine. This clonotype originated in a man aged 35 to 55 with glioma. The J gene is TRBJ1-6, the V gene TRBV25-1, with TRBD1 as a possible D gene (5 bases). CDR3 nucleotides: TGTGCCAGCAGTGATGGGGGCTCCTATAATTCACCCCTCCACTTT. It yields the protein CASSDGGSYNSPLHF.